This T cell receptor (beta chain) was recorded in a study of T cell responses to AZD1222 COVID-19 vaccine. Study-wide points: Donors in the cohort were predominantly white British and more often female, and clonal diversity was possibly underestimated.

Germline V gene data show CDR1 as SGHRS and CDR2 as YFSETQ. The V end lost 4 bases, the J end lost 8 bases, and 15 bases lay between the germline ends. CDR3 length: 13 amino acids. The assay was immunoSEQ multiplex PCR, and TCRdb's table has in-frame clones only and misses some. The sample holds 100,000 to 120,000 clones, just over 85% seen once. On this clone itself: Its antigen is as yet unknown.

The sequenced sample was peripheral blood, obtained on day 0 of AZD1222 vaccination. The chain recombines TRBV5-1 with TRBJ1-2, with D maybe TRBD1 (5 bases). This receptor was identified in an adult in good health. The DNA of the CDR3 is TGCGCCAGCAGCCCCGGTGGGGGGTCCGGCTACACCTTC. Translated: CASSPGGGSGYTF.